Presented here are 10 T cell receptor beta chains from one specimen sequenced in a study of cytomegalovirus exposure and HLA in healthy donors. Primers for the PCR totalled 60 Vbeta and 13 Jbeta. Data came from immunoSEQ multiplex PCR; TCRdb stores just in-frame clones and leaves some out. The sample includes about 72,000 clones. Material: PBMCs. These receptors were collected from a woman aged 40 to 49 in good health and CMV-seropositive.

The rearrangement joins TRBV2 to TRBJ1-2; 8 bases fit TRBD1. Germline V gives CDR1 SNHLY, CDR2 FYNNEI. The CDR3 loop spans 12 amino acids. The V gene end was trimmed by 6 bases and the J gene end by 3 bases; junction bases not matched to a gene: 0. The CDR3 region is CASRTGDYGYTF. The CDR3 DNA reads as TGTGCCAGCAGGACAGGGGACTATGGCTACACCTTC.

The chain has TRBV9 and TRBJ2-1; D not resolved. V shed 3 bases and J shed 1 base, with 11 bases lying between them. The CDR3 is made up of 15 amino acids. Germline CDR1 is SGDLS and CDR2 is YYNGEE. The CDR3: CASSARSGSYNEQFF. The CDR3 coding sequence is TGTGCCAGCAGCGCGAGGAGTGGGTCCTACAATGAGCAGTTCTTC.

This sequence joins TRBV5-4 and TRBJ2-7, with 9 nucleotides matching TRBD1. The ends lost 4 bases at V and 2 bases at J; junction bases unmatched: 10. CDR1 and CDR2 from the germline V gene are SGHNT and YYREEE (reference sequence). This CDR3 has 16 residues. The CDR3 sequence: CASSVGTGPYAYEQYF. In DNA, the CDR3 is TGTGCCAGCAGCGTGGGGACAGGGCCCTACGCCTACGAGCAGTACTTC.

The CDR3 loop reads CASSPTVDTEAFF. The CDR3, as DNA: TGTGCCAGCTCACCTACTGTAGACACTGAAGCTTTCTTT. This sequence joins TRBV18 and TRBJ1-1; D uncertain. Germline-derived CDR1 and CDR2 are KGHSH and LQKENI. CDR3 length: 13 amino acids. The V gene lost 3 bases and the J gene lost 3 bases, with 8 bases spanning the gap.

The CDR3 loop reads CASSFRDRGYEQYF. In nucleotides, the CDR3 is TGTGCCAGCAGCTTCCGGGACCGGGGGTACGAGCAGTACTTC. The chain is built from TRBV7-2 and TRBJ2-7; D may be TRBD2 (6 bases). This CDR3 contains 14 residues. Trimming shortened V by 3 bases and J by 4 bases, and 13 bases separated the two germline ends. Germline V gives CDR1 SGHTA, CDR2 FQGNSA.

The chain carries TRBV12-5 and TRBJ2-1, with unresolved D. CDR3 length equals 12 residues. Between the trimmed V and J ends, which lost 7 bases and 6 bases, there was a span of 10 bases. Germline V gene data show CDR1 as LGHNT and CDR2 as FRNRAP. The CDR3 protein is CASAPSLNEQFF. The CDR3 region has the DNA TGTGCTAGTGCCCCCTCCCTCAATGAGCAGTTCTTC. Full variable domain (remainder filled in from reference TRBV12-5 and TRBJ2-1): DARVTQTPRHKVTEMGQEVTMRCQPILGHNTVFWYRQTMMQGLELLAYFRNRAPLDDSGMPKDRFSAEMPDATLATLKIQPSEPRDSAVYFCASAPSLNEQFFGPGTRLTVL.

The J gene is TRBJ1-2, the V gene TRBV6-1; possibly TRBD1 for D (6 bases). The germline CDR1 and CDR2 sequences are MNHNS and SASEGT. The CDR3 loop spans 13 amino acids. V gave up 7 bases and J gave up 3 bases, with 12 bases separating them. The CDR3 DNA follows: TGTGCCAGCAACCCAGGGGTCCACTATGGCTACACCTTC. Protein sequence: CASNPGVHYGYTF.

J is TRBJ1-5 and V is TRBV7-2, with TRBD1 matching 9 bases. The germline CDR1 and CDR2 sequences are SGHTA and FQGNSA. The CDR3 spans 18 residues. After removal of 5 bases from V and 1 base from J, the junction contained 12 bases not matched to a gene. Here the CDR3 DNA reads TGTGCCAGCAGCAAAGGACAGGGGCGGGCGTTGAGCAATCAGCCCCAGCATTTT. Its translation is CASSKGQGRALSNQPQHF. Full variable domain (rest looked up from reference TRBV7-2 and TRBJ1-5): GAGVSQSPSNKVTEKGKDVELRCDPISGHTALYWYRQSLGQGLEFLIYFQGNSAPDKSGLPSDRFSAERTGGSVSTLTIQRTQQEDSAVYLCASSKGQGRALSNQPQHFGDGTRLSIL.

This chain links TRBV28 with TRBJ2-7, with D possibly being TRBD2 (6 bases). From germline, CDR1 is MDHEN and CDR2 SYDVKM. The CDR3 loop spans 17 amino acids. The V end lost 9 bases, the J end lost 4 bases, and 28 bases lay between the germline ends. The DNA for the CDR3 is TGTGCCAGTCTGCGGGGAGTGACACGACTAGGAAGATACGAGCAGTACTTC. Protein product: CASLRGVTRLGRYEQYF.

Written as DNA, the CDR3 is TGTGCCATCAGTGAGTCGAGGGACACTGAAGCTTTCTTT. It yields the protein CAISESRDTEAFF. The rearrangement joins TRBV10-3 to TRBJ1-1; D gene uncertain. The CDR3 has 13 amino acids. Trimming cost V 0 bases and J 3 bases, with 5 bases left between them. Germline V CDR1 and CDR2: ENHRY, SYGVKD.